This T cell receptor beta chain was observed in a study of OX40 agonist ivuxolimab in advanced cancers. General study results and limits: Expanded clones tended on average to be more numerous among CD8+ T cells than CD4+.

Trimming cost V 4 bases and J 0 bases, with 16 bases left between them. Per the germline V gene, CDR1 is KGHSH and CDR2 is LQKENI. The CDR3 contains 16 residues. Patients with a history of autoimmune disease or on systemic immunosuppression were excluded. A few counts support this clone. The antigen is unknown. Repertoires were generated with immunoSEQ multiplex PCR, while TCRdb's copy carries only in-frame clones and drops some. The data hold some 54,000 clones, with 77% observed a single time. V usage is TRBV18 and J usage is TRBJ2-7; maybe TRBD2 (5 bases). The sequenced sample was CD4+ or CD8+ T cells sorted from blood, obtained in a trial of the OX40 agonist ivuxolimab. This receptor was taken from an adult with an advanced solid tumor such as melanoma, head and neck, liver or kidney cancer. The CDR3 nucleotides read TGTGCCAGCTCACGCGGCCCAAATAGCGTCTCCTACGAGCAGTACTTC. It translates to CASSRGPNSVSYEQYF.